This TCR beta chain was found in a study of post-analysis software for immune sequencing data. Whole-study context: Relapsing-remitting, secondary progressive and progressive-relapsing multiple sclerosis were all included among the disease courses. Study-level findings and limits: Strong co-clustering by F measure linked samples that shared a preparation batch. Relative to controls, patients had a handful of TRBV segments at higher frequency, with TRBV5-6, TRBV5-1 and TRBV20-1 among these. Among multiple sclerosis patients, normalized Chao1 diversity was significantly below that of controls.

Unique molecular identifiers were carried by the TCR beta cDNA libraries. TCRdb independently ran MiXCR on the PCR reads; one entry per CDR3 protein. Found here are 600,000 to 750,000 distinct CDR3 sequences, more than 50% of them singletons; the top ten hold about 11%. A word on this clonotype: The antigen remains unidentified.

The CDR3 is made up of 14 amino acids. The germline gives CDR1 DFQATT, CDR2 SNEGSKA (reference sequence). V dropped 1 base and J dropped 7 bases, with 14 bases sitting between them. The sample consisted of blood. The J gene is TRBJ2-1, the V gene TRBV20-1; D is perhaps TRBD1 or TRBD2 (5 bases each). The receptor was derived from a girl aged 2 to 10 with multiple sclerosis. The CDR3 region is CSARAGTPRNEQFF. CDR3 nucleotide sequence: TGCAGTGCTAGAGCCGGGACCCCCAGGAATGAGCAGTTCTTC.